What follows describes a single T cell receptor beta chain. The data derive from a study of T cell responses to AZD1222 COVID-19 vaccine. Germline V gene lookup returns CDR1 LGHNA and CDR2 YNFKEQ. V was shortened by 1 base and J by 0 bases, with 25 bases between the two germline ends. This CDR3 has 21 amino acids. Data came from immunoSEQ multiplex PCR; TCRdb stores just in-frame clones and leaves some out. The sample lists 150,000 to 200,000 clones; 85% to 95% were seen once. The sample was peripheral blood, taken on day 0 of AZD1222 vaccination. This receptor was taken from an adult in good health. The rearrangement joins TRBV4-2 to TRBJ2-1; a possible D gene is TRBD1 (7 bases). CDR3 loop: CASSQGIMDNRRDSSYNEQFF. CDR3 bases: TGTGCCAGCAGCCAAGGAATTATGGATAATCGGCGGGACAGCTCCTACAATGAGCAGTTCTTC.